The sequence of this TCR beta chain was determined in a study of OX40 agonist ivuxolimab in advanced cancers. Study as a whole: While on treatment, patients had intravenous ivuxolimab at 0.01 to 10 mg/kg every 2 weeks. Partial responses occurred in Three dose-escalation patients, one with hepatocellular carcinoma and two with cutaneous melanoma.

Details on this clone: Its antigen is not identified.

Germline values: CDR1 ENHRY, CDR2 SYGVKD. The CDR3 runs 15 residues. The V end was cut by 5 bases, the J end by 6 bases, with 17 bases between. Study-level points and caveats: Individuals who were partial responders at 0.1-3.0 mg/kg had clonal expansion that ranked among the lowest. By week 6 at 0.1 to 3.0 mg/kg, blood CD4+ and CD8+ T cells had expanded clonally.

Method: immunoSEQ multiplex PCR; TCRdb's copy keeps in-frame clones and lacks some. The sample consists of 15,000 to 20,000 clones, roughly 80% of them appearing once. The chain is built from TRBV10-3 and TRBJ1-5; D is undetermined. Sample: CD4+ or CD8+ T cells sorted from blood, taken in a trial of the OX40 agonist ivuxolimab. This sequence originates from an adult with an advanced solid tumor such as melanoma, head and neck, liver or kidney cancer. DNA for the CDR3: TGTGCCATCAGTCCAGGTCCACCGGCGGGTCAGCCCCAGCATTTT. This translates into CAISPGPPAGQPQHF.